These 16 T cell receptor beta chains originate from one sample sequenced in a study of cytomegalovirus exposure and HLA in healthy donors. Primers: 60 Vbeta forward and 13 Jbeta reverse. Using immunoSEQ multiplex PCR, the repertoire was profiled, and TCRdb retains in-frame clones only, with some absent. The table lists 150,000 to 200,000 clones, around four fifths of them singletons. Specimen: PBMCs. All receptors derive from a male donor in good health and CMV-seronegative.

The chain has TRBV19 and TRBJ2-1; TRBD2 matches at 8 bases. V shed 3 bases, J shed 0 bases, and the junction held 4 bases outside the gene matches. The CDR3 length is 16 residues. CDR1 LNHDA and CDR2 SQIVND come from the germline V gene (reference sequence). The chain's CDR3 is CASSIGGGYSYNEQFF. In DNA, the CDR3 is TGTGCCAGTAGTATTGGCGGGGGGTACTCCTACAATGAGCAGTTCTTC.

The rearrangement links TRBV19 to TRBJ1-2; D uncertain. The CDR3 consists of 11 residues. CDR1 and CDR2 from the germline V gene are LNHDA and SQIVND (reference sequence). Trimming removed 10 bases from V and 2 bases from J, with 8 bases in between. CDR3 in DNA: TGTGCCACCCGGGGAAACTATGGCTACACCTTC. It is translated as CATRGNYGYTF.

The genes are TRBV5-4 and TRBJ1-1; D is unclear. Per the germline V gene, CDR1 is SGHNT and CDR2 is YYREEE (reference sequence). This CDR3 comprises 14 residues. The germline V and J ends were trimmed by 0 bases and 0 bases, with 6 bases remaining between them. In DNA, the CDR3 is TGTGCCAGCAGCTTGGCCGTAGTGAACACTGAAGCTTTCTTT. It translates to CASSLAVVNTEAFF.

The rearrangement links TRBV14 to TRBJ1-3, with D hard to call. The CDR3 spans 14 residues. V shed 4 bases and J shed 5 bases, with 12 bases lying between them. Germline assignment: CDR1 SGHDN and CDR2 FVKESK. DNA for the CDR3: TGTGCCAGCAGCCCCCGCGCAGGAAGAAACACCATATATTTT. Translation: CASSPRAGRNTIYF.

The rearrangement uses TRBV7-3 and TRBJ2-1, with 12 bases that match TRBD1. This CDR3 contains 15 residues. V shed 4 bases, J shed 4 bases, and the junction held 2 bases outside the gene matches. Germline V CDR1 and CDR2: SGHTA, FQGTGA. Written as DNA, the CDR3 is TGTGCCAGCAGCTCGGGACAGGGGGCTTACAATGAGCAGTTCTTC. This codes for CASSSGQGAYNEQFF.

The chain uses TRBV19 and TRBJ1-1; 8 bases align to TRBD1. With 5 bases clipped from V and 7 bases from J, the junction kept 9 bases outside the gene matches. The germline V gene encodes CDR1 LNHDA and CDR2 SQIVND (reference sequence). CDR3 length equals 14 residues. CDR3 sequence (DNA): TGTGCCAGTAGTCCCTGGACAGGGCGGAATGAAGCTTTCTTT. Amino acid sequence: CASSPWTGRNEAFF.

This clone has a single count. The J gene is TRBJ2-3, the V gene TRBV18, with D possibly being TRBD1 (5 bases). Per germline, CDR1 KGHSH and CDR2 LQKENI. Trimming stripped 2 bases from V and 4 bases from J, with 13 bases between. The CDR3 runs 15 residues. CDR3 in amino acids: CASSPSKQGPDTQYF. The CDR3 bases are TGTGCCAGCTCACCATCGAAGCAGGGCCCAGATACGCAGTATTTT.

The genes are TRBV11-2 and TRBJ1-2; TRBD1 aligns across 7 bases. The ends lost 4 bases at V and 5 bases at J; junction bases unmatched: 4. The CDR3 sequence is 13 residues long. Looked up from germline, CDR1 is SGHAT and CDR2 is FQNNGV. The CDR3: CASSSGQAYGYTF. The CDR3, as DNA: TGTGCCAGCAGCTCAGGACAGGCTTATGGCTACACCTTC.

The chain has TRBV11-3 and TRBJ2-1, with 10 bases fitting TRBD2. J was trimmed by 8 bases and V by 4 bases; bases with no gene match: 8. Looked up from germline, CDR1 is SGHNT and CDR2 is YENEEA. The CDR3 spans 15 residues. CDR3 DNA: TGTGCCAGCAGCTCCCAGCGGGAGGGCTTGGATGAGCAGTTCTTC. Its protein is CASSSQREGLDEQFF.

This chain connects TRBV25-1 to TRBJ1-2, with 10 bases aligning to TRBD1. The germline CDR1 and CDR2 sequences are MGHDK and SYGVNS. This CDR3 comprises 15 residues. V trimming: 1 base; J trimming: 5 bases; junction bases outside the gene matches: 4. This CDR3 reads CASSEWGTGVYGYTF. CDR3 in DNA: TGTGCCAGCAGTGAATGGGGGACAGGGGTATATGGCTACACCTTC.

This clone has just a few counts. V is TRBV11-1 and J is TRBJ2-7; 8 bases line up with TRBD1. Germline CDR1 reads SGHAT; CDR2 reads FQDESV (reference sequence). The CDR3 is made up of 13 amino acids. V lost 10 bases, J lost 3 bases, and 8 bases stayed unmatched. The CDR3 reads CATRGQGGYEQYF. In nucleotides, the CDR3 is TGTGCCACTCGAGGACAGGGTGGCTACGAGCAGTACTTC.

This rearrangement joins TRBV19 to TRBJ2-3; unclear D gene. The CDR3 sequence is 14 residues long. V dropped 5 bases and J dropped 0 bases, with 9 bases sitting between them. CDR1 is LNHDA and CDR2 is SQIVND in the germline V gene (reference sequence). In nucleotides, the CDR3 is TGTGCCAGTAGTGCCCACAGAAGCACAGATACGCAGTATTTT. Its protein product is CASSAHRSTDTQYF.

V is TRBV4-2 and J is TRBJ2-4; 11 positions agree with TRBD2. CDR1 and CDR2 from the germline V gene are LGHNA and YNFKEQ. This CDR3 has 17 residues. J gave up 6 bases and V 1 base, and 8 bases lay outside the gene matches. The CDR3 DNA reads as TGTGCCAGCAGCCAAGGTGATAGCGGGGGGGACGGAAACATTCAGTACTTC. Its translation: CASSQGDSGGDGNIQYF.

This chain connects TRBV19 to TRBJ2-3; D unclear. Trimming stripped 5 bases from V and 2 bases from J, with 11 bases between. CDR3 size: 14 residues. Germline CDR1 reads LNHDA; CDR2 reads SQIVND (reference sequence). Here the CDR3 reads CASSWRPHTDTQYF. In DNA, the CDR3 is TGTGCCAGTAGTTGGCGGCCTCACACAGATACGCAGTATTTT. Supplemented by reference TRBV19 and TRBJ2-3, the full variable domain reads DGGITQSPKYLFRKEGQNVTLSCEQNLNHDAMYWYRQDPGQGLRLIYYSQIVNDFQKGDIAEGYSVSREKKESFPLTVTSAQKNPTAFYLCASSWRPHTDTQYFGPGTRLTVL.

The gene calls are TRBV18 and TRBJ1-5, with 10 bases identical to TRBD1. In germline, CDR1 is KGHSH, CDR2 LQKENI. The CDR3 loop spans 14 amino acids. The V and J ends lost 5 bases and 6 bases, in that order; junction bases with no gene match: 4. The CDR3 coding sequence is TGTGCCAGCTCATCGACAGGGGGCCTTCAGCCCCAGCATTTT. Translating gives CASSSTGGLQPQHF.

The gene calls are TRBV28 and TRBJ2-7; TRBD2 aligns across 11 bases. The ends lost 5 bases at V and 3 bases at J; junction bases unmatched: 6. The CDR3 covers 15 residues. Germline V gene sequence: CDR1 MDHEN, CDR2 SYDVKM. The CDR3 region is CASSPSLAGGYEQYF. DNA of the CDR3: TGTGCCAGCAGTCCTTCCCTAGCGGGAGGCTACGAGCAGTACTTC.